Reported below is one T cell receptor beta chain. As yet, its antigen is unknown. The authors prepared the TCRbeta library with unique molecular identifiers. TCRdb re-called the PCR reads with MiXCR, one entry per CDR3 protein. Among roughly 490,000 distinct CDR3 sequences, about 10% were seen once, and the ten largest hold 14%. These data belong to a study of T-cell reconstitution after alpha-beta-depleted transplantation in children. Findings of the study overall: Several hundred rapidly expanded clones from non-depleted graft cells reportedly supplied alpha-beta T cells about two months post-transplant. Surviving recipient T cells and thymic progenitors underlay high day-60 TCRbeta diversity in some patients. Diversity and T-cell counts at one year after transplant derived mostly from new T cells.

Germline CDR1 and CDR2: LGHNA and YSLEER. The CDR3 loop spans 16 amino acids. Trimming pared 1 base from V and 2 bases from J, leaving 11 bases between. Sample: PBMCs, mostly from graft donor cells, taken 180 days after TCRalphabeta/CD19-depleted stem cell transplant. The TCR comes from a female patient under 10 years old who had a stem cell transplant for aplastic anemia, so the T cells may come from the graft donor. The chain combines TRBV4-3 with TRBJ2-2; D not certain. The CDR3 region has the DNA TGCGCCAGCAGCCAAGTAGGAATTACCAACACCGGGGAGCTGTTTTTT. Translated, it gives CASSQVGITNTGELFF.